Reported below is one T cell receptor beta chain. Its antigen remains unidentified. There are no base qualities to consult, and no much larger clone falls within one base. All donors were healthy Caucasians. Three pairs of female monozygotic twins, all aged roughly 18 to 29 years, were included in the twin cohort. Miltenyi CD45RO+ enrichment and human naive T-cell isolation kits were used to isolate memory (CD45RO+) and naive T cells from PBMC. The library was obtained by 5' RACE. TCRdb records Illumina HiSeq 2000 as the sequencer. A universal primer binding site was introduced by template switching, and a unique molecular identifier was present in the final cDNA, enabling accurate counting of TCR cDNA molecules. Specific primers in the conserved constant-segment region were used to synthesize first-strand cDNA for the TCR alpha and beta chains. To control for contamination, every cDNA library carried two barcodes: a SMART-Mk sample barcode plus Illumina barcodes. Two successive PCR steps introduced TruSeq adapter sequences along with Illumina sample barcodes. The TCR alpha and beta cDNA libraries were sequenced on the Illumina HiSeq platform using custom primers. On the authors' methods: MiGEC processed the raw reads to extract unique molecular identifiers, while MiXCR was used to determine the CDR3 positions. Recombination models were inferred per individual with the repgenHMM and IGoR tools using an EM algorithm. The analysis of shared clonotypes was done with the tcR package in R, with sharing normalized by the product of cloneset sizes. To study raw recombination free of thymic and clonal selection effects, out-of-frame nonproductive sequences were analyzed. Clones were called with MiXCR by TCRdb after fastp trimmed the public reads at Q25, and only in-frame beta chains were retained. Records with the same CDR3 protein are collapsed into one entry carrying the most frequent genes and DNA. The V and J calls here are based on TCRdb, not the publication. This sample holds under 250,000 distinct CDR3 sequences; around 8.1% were observed only once. Less than 2% of the sample comes from the top ten.

This sample was included in a study of identical twins (dated by TCRdb to the mid-2010s). Concerning the study at large: To test whether fetal clonotypes persist, the study used deep sequencing on TCR alpha and beta repertoires from monozygotic twins, unrelated adults of various ages, and cord blood. To rule out contamination, replicate twin experiments were performed at different times with different library preparation protocols.

Study-wide findings and limitations: Because the same donors could not be followed over many years, conclusions were based on cross-sectional statistical analysis. Zero-insertion analyses could be partly confounded by invariant T cells such as MAIT and iNKT, though diverse VJ usage argued against such confounding for most clonotypes. Out-of-frame TCR alpha sequences shared between twins showed an excess of low generation-probability sequences compared with coincidental sharing between unrelated individuals. In monozygotic twins, out-of-frame TCR alpha sharing was systematically underestimated by recombination models, although the models agreed with sharing between unrelated individuals. A weaker excess of twin sharing was found in beta out-of-frame sequences because the signal-to-noise ratio was lowered by fewer shared sequences. Fewer insertions were carried by abundant cord blood beta clonotypes; a weaker similar trend was observed in young adult naive repertoires, while no such trend was observed in memory repertoires.

In the germline V gene, CDR1 corresponds to SGHVS and CDR2 to FNYEAQ. After removal of 5 bases from V and 2 bases from J, the junction retains 6 bases not matched to a gene. Including the terminal cysteine and phenylalanine, the CDR3 comprises 15 residues. Just the 45-base CDR3 DNA is kept, in frame starting at base 1. This same sample was also part of a study on yellow fever vaccine responses in identical twins. Reported in the second study: The authors reported that the T cell response to vaccination in identical twins appeared partly convergent and partly personalized. Focusing on identical twins, the study followed the T cell clones that responded to the vaccine, and did so with precision.

The rearranged chain carries TRBV7-6 and TRBJ2-3, with 8 middle bases fitting TRBD1. The material sequenced was memory (CD45RO+) T cells sorted from blood. Per the publication, the cell subset or site label means: CD45RO+ enriched T cells. The TCR was taken from a woman under 30 in good health. The CDR3 in this case is CASSRPQGATDTQYF. The DNA is as follows: TGTGCCAGCAGCCGACCTCAGGGGGCCACAGATACGCAGTATTTT.